This T cell receptor beta chain was recovered during a study of cytomegalovirus exposure and HLA in healthy donors. Study observations and caveats: Specificity of a few CMV-associated chains for CMV antigens was verified in vitro. The study labeled fewer than 200 TCR beta chains cytomegalovirus-associated. Clonal expansion, a later analysis showed, was greater in HLA-associated TCR beta chains than in equally common others.

The PCR was carried out with 60 Vbeta primers and 13 Jbeta primers. Method: immunoSEQ multiplex PCR; TCRdb's copy keeps in-frame clones and lacks some. The profile shows 150,000 to 200,000 clones, roughly 77% of them singletons. Germline V gene lookup returns CDR1 LNHDA and CDR2 SQIVND (reference sequence). V lost 1 base to trimming and J lost 4 bases; unmatched junction nucleotides: 3. CDR3 length: 14 amino acids. On this clone itself: Its target is unknown.

The sequencing input was PBMCs. The sequence derives from a middle-aged woman in good health and CMV-seropositive. V is TRBV19 and J is TRBJ1-2, with 7 nucleotides matching TRBD1. For the CDR3, the DNA is TGTGCCAGTAGTATAGGGGACAGCGTCTATGGCTACACCTTC. It is translated as CASSIGDSVYGYTF.